This T cell receptor beta chain comes out of a study of T cell responses to AZD1222 COVID-19 vaccine (dated by TCRdb to about 2021). For the study in its entirety: Because spike-specific TCR depth and breadth did not differ between the two schedules, AZD1222 recipients who got a second dose at roughly 4 weeks were pooled with those who got a second dose at roughly 12 weeks. A total of 233 trial participants underwent TCR sequencing, of whom about 210 received two doses of AZD1222 and about 25 received two doses of the MenACWY control vaccine. Enrollment into the trials was organized by age into subgroups of 18-55, 56-69 and 70-plus years, and those subgroups contained approximately 150, 30 and 60 TCR-sequenced participants, respectively.

The sample's time point label, in plain terms: baseline before first vaccination. Samples from vaccinated people were obtained from the UK trials COV001 and COV002, which included a single-blind randomized controlled phase 2/3 trial of AZD1222 (ChAdOx1 nCoV-19) in healthy adults. For TCRbeta chain sequencing, PBMC samples were collected from trial participants at day 0 and at day 28 after the second dose. A note on this clone: Its antigen has not been determined. Per-base qualities were not stored, and no clone one base away is much larger.

The CDR3 regions of human TCRbeta chains were analyzed by immunosequencing. In the source study's methods: Repertoire TCRs were checked for matches against a reference library of SARS-CoV-2-specific TCRs that had been generated using the MIRA antigen-specificity platform. Breadth was defined as the fraction of unique TCRs that were SARS-CoV-2-associated. Depth was defined as the fraction of total T cells that were SARS-CoV-2-associated. Each spike-specific TCR was assigned to its reactive spike region and to a CD4 or CD8 class using the MIRA data. Log10-transformed breadth and depth values were compared by one-way ANOVA with Sidak's multiple comparisons tests. TCRdb's version of the immuneACCESS table is confined to in-frame rearrangements and falls short of the full clone set. An unresolved V gene accounts for under half of the shortfall where checked; the remainder is of unknown origin. That table is the source of V, J and clone size, and D and trimming were worked out from the DNA. The sample profile shows approximately 130,000 clones; more than 85% of them were found once. The ten largest account for around 3.1% of the sample.

Based on the germline V gene, the CDR1 and CDR2 sequences are MDHEN and SYDVKM. Germline trimming amounts to 3 bases on V and 5 bases on J, with 3 as the count of junction bases outside the gene matches. The CDR3 runs 14 residues from the cysteine to the phenylalanine. The retained sequence is limited to the CDR3, 42 bases, with the frame set at the first base. General conclusions and limits of the study: Spike-specific TCR breadth and depth rose significantly after two AZD1222 doses compared with day 0 and with MenACWY recipients. In the small 56-69-year group, the increase in depth fell short of significance, most likely because of low power. Participants were mostly white British and included more females than males, and it was suggested by the authors that clonal diversity may have been underestimated. Reportedly, close to half of the unique spike-specific TCRs recognized epitopes lying outside the regions that are mutated in the B.1.351 and B.1.1.7 variants. Conclusions about previously exposed vaccinees were limited because only a handful of AZD1222 recipients were SARS-CoV-2 seropositive at baseline. Because no day 14 peak-response samples were available, the repertoires could be characterized only after the peak T cell response. The whole spike protein was spanned by vaccine-associated CD4 TCRs, and dominant responses were seen in regions 160-218 and 743-854.

Sample: peripheral blood, taken on day 0 of AZD1222 vaccination. The V and J segments used are TRBV28 and TRBJ1-2; 10 bases in the junction line up with TRBD1. This clonotype was obtained from an adult in good health. The DNA reads TGTGCCAGCAGTTTGATGGACAGGGGGTATGGCTACACCTTC. This codes for CASSLMDRGYGYTF.